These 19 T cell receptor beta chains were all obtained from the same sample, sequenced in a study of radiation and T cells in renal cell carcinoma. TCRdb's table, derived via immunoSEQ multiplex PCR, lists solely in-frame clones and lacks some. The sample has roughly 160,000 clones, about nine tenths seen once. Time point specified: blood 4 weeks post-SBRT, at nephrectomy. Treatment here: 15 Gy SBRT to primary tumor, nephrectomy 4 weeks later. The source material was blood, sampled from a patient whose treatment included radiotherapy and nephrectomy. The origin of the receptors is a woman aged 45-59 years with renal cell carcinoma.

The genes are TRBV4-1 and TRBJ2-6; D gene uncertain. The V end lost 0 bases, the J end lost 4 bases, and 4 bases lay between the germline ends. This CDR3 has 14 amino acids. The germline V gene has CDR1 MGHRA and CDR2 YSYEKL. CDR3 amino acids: CASSQDTGANVLTF. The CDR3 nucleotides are TGCGCCAGCAGCCAAGACACCGGGGCCAACGTCCTGACTTTC.

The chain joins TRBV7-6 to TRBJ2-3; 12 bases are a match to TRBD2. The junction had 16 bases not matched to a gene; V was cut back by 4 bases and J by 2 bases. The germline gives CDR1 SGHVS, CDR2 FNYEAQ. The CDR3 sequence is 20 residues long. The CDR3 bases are TGTGCCAGCAGCTCCTTACTAGCGGGGGGCCTTAAATACGACACAGATACGCAGTATTTT. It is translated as CASSSLLAGGLKYDTDTQYF.

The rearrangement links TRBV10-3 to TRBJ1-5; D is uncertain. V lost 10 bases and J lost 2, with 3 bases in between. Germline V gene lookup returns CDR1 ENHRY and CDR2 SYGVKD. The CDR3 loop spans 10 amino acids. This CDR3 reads CATGNQPQHF. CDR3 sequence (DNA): TGTGCCACTGGCAATCAGCCCCAGCATTTT.

CDR3 sequence: CASPGRGRHEQYF. The CDR3 DNA follows: TGTGCCAGCCCCGGTAGGGGGCGACACGAGCAGTACTTC. The chain recombines TRBV6-4 with TRBJ2-7; 7 nucleotides agree with TRBD1. The germline gives CDR1 MRHNA, CDR2 SNTAGT. Trimming removed 8 bases from V and 5 bases from J; junction bases left unmatched: 9. The CDR3 length is 13 residues.

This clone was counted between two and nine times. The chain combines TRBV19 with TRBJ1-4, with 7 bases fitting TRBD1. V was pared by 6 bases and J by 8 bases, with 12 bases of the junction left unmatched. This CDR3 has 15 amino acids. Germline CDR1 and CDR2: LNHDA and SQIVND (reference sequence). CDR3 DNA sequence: TGTGCCAGTAGACGACGAAGACAGGGAAGAGAAAAACTGTTTTTT. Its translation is CASRRRRQGREKLFF.

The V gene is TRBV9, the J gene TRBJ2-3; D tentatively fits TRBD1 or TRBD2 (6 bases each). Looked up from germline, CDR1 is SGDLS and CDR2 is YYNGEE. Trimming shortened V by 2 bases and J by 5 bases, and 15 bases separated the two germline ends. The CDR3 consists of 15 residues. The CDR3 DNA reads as TGTGCCAGCAGCGTTACTCCGGGGGCGAGAGATACGCAGTATTTT. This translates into CASSVTPGARDTQYF.

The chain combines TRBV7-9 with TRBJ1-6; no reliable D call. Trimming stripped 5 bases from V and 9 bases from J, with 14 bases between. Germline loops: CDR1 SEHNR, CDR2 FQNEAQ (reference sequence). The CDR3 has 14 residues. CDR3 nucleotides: TGTGCCAGCAGCCCCGGAGGGCTGGGTTCACCCCTCCACTTT. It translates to CASSPGGLGSPLHF. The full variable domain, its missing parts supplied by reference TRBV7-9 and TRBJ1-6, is DTGVSQNPRHKITKRGQNVTFRCDPISEHNRLYWYRQTLGQGPEFLTYFQNEAQLEKSRLLSDRFSAERPKGSFSTLEIQRTEQGDSAMYLCASSPGGLGSPLHFGNGTRLTVT.

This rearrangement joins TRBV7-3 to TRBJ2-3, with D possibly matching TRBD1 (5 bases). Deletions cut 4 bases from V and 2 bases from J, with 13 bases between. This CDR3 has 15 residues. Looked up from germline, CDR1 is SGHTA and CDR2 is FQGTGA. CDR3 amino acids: CASSSKDKHTDTQYF. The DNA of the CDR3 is TGTGCCAGCAGCTCCAAGGACAAACACACAGATACGCAGTATTTT.

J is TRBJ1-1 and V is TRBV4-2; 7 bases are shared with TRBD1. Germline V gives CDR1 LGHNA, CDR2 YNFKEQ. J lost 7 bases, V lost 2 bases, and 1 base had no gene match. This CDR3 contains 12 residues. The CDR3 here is CASSQRQGEAFF. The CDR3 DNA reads TGTGCCAGCAGCCAACGACAGGGTGAAGCTTTCTTT.

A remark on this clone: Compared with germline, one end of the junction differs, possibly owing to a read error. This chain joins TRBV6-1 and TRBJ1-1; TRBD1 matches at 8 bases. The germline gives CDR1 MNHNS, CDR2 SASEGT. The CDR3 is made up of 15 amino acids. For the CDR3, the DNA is TGTGCCAGCAATGAAAATGACAGGGGCGGTGTGTGGGCTTTCTTT. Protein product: CASNENDRGGVWAFF.

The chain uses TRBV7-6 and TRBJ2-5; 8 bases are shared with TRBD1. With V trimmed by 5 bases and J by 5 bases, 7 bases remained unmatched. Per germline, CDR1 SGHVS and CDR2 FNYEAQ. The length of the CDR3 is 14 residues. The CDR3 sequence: CASSLDRGGETQYF. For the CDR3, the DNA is TGTGCCAGCAGCCTTGACAGGGGCGGCGAGACCCAGTACTTC.

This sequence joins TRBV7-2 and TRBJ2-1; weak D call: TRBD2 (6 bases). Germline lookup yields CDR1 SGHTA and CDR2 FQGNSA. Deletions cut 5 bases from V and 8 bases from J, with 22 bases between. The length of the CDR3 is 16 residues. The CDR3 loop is CASSRWRDGLSDEQFF. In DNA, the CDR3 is TGTGCCAGCAGCCGATGGAGGGACGGTCTGAGCGATGAGCAGTTCTTC.

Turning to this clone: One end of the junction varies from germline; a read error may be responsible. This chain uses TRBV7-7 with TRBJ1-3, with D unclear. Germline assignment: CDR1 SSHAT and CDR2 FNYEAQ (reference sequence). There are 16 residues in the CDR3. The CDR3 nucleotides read TGTGCTAGCAGCTCCCAGTCCTCTGGTTCTGGAAACACCATATATTTT. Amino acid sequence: CASSSQSSGSGNTIYF.

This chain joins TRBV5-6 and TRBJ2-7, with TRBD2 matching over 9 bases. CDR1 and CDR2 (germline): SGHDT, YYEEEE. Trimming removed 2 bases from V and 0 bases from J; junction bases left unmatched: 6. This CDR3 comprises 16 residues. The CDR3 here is CASSLSSTSGSYEQYF. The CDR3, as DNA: TGTGCCAGCAGCTTATCTTCGACTAGCGGCTCCTACGAGCAGTACTTC.

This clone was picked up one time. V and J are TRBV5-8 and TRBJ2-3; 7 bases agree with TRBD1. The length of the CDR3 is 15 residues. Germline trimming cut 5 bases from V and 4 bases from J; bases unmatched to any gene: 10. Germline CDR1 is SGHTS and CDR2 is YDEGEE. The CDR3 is CASRGRRQGSDTQYF. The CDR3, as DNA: TGTGCCAGCAGGGGTCGGAGACAGGGATCAGATACGCAGTATTTT.

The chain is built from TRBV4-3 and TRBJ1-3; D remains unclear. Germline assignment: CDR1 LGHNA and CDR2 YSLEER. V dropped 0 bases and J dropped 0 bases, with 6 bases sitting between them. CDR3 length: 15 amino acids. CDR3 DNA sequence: TGCGCCAGCAGCCAAGATGGGAACTCTGGAAACACCATATATTTT. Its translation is CASSQDGNSGNTIYF.

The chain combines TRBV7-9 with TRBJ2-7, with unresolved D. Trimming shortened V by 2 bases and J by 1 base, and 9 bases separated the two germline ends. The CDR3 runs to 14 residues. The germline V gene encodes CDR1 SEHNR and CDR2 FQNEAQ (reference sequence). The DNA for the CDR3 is TGTGCCAGCAGCTTACTGGGGAATTCCTACGAGCAGTACTTC. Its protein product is CASSLLGNSYEQYF.

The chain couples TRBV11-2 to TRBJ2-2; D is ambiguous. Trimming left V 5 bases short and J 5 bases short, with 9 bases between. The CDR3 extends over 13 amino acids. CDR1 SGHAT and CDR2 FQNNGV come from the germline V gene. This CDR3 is CASSRVGTGELFF. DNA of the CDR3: TGTGCCAGCAGCCGGGTAGGGACCGGGGAGCTGTTTTTT.

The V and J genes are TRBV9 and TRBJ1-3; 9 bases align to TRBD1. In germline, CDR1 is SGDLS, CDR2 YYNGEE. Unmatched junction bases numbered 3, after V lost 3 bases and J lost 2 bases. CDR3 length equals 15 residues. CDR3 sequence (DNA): TGTGCCAGCAGCGCGGACAGGGGAACTGGAAACACCATATATTTT. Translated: CASSADRGTGNTIYF. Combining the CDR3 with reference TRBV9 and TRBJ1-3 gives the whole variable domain DSGVTQTPKHLITATGQRVTLRCSPRSGDLSVYWYQQSLDQGLQFLIQYYNGEERAKGNILERFSAQQFPDLHSELNLSSLELGDSALYFCASSADRGTGNTIYFGEGSWLTVV.